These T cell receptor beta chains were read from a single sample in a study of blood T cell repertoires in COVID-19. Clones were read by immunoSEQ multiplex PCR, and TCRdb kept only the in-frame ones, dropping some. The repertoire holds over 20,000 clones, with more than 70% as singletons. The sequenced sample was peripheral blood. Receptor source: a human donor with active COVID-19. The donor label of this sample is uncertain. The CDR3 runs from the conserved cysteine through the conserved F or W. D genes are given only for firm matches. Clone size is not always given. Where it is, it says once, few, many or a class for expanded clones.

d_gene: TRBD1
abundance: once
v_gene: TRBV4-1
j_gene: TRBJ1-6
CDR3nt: TGCGCCAGCAGCCCCAACCCCGGGACAGGTAGTGTTATTGAAAATTCACCCCTCCACTTT
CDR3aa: CASSPNPGTGSVIENSPLHF

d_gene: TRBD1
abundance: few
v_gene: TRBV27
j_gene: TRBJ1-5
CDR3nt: TGTGCCAGCAGTCTCCGACAGGGGGGCAGCAATCAGCCCCAGCATTTT
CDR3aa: CASSLRQGGSNQPQHF

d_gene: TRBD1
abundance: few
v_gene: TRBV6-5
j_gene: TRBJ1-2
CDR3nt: TGTGCCAGCAGTAGGACAGGGGGCGATGTTCATGGCTACACCTTC
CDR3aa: CASSRTGGDVHGYTF

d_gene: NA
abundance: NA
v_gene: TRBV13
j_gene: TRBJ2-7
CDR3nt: TGTGCCAGCAGCCCCAGGGAAGGGATCAACTACGAGCAGTACTTC
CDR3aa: CASSPREGINYEQYF

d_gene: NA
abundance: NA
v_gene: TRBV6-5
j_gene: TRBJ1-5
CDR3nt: TGTGCCAGCAAGAACAGCTTCAATCAGCCCCAGCATTTT
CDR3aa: CASKNSFNQPQHF

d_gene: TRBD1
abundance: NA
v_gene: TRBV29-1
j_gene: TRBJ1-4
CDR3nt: TGCAGCGTCACCACAGGGGGCGAAGCTGAAAAACTGTTTTTT
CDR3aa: CSVTTGGEAEKLFF

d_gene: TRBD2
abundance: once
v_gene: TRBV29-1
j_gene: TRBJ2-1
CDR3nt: TGCAGCGTCGCCGGGACTAGCGGGAGTATCGGGCGCAATGAGCAGTTCTTC
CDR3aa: CSVAGTSGSIGRNEQFF

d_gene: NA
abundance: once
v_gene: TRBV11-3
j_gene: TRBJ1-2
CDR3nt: TGTGCCAGCAGCCAGGGACACATGAAGCCCTATGGCTACACCTTC
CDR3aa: CASSQGHMKPYGYTF

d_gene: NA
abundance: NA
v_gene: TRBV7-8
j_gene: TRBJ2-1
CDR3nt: TGTGCCAGCAGCTTAGCGACAACCTCCTACAATGAGCAGTTCTTC
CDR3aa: CASSLATTSYNEQFF

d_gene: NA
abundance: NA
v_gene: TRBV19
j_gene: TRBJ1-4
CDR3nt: TGTGCCAGTAGTAGTGAAAGCGGCGAAAAACTGTTTTTT
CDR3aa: CASSSESGEKLFF

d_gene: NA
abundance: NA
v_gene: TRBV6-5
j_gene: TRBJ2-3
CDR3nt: TGTGCCAGCAGTTCACAGGGAAAAGATACGCAGTATTTT
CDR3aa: CASSSQGKDTQYF

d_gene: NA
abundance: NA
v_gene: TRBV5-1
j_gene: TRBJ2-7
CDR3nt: TGCGCCAGCAGCTTATACCCGGGAAGTGGGGAGCAGTACTTC
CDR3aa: CASSLYPGSGEQYF

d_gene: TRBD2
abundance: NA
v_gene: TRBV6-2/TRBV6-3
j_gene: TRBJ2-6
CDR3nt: TGTGCCAGCAGTTACCCGGGAGGTGGGGCCAACGTCCTGACTTTC
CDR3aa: CASSYPGGGANVLTF

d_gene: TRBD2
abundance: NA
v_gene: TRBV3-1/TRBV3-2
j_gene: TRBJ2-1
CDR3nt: TGTGCCAGCAGCCAAGATTCTCCGGGGGGCTACAATGAGCAGTTCTTC
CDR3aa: CASSQDSPGGYNEQFF

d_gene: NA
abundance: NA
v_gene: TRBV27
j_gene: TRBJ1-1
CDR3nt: TGTGCCAGCAGTTCTACAGGGGAAGCTTTCTTT
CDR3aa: CASSSTGEAFF

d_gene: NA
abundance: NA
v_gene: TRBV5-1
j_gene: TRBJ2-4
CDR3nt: TGCGCCAGCAGCCCAGGTCTGACCAGCCTAGCCAAAAACATTCAGTACTTC
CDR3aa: CASSPGLTSLAKNIQYF

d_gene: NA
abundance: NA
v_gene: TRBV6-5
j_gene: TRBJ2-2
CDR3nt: TGTGCCAGCATAAGGGACATGATAATCGGGGAGCTGTTTTTT
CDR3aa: CASIRDMIIGELFF

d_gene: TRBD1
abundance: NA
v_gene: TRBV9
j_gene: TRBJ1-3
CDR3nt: TGTGCCAGCAGCGTCCGGGACAGGGCTCACTCTGGAAACACCATATATTTT
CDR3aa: CASSVRDRAHSGNTIYF

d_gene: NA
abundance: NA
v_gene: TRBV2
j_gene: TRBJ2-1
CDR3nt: TGTGCCAGCAGTGAACGTCGGAATGAGCAGTTCTTC
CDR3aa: CASSERRNEQFF

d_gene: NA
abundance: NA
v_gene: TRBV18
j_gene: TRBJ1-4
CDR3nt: TGTGCCAGCTCACCTCGAGACAGTGCAACTAATGAAAAACTGTTTTTT
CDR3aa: CASSPRDSATNEKLFF

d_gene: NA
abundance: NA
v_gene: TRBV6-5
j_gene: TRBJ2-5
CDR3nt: TGTGCCAGCAAGGAGGCGGGGCGGGAGACCCAGTACTTC
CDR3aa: CASKEAGRETQYF

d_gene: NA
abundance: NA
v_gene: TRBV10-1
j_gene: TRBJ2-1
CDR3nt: TGCGCCATCTCGGACGGGACCTACAATGAGCAGTTCTTC
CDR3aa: CAISDGTYNEQFF

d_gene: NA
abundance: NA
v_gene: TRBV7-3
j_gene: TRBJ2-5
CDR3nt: TGTGCCAGCAGCTTTGGCTCTCAAGAGACCCAGTACTTC
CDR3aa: CASSFGSQETQYF

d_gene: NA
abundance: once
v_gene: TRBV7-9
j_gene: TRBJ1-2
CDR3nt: TGTGCCAGCAGCCCCCGGGGGGTTGACTATGGCTACACCTTC
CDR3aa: CASSPRGVDYGYTF

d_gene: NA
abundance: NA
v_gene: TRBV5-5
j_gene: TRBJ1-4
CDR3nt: TGTGCCAGCAGCGACCTGATCGGGGAAAAACTGTTTTTT
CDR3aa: CASSDLIGEKLFF

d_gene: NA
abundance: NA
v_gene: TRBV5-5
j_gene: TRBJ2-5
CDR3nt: TGTGCCAGCAGCTTGTTACAAGAGACCCAGTACTTC
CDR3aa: CASSLLQETQYF

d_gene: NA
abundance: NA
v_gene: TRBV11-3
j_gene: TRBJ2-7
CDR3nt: TGTGCCAGCAGCGCCGGAGGGACTCGAGGGGAGCAGTACTTC
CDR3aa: CASSAGGTRGEQYF

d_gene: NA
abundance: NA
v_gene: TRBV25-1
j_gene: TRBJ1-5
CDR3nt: TGTGCCAGCAGTGAAACGGGGGGGAATCAGCCCCAGCATTTT
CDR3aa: CASSETGGNQPQHF

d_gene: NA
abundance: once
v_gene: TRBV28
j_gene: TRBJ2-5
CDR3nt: TGTGCCAGCAGCAAACTAGACCAAGAGACCCAGTACTTC
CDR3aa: CASSKLDQETQYF

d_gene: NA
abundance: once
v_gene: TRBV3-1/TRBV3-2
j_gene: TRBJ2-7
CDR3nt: TGTGCCAGCAGCCAAGCCTCAGGGTCGGCCGGGTATGAGCAGTACTTC
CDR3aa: CASSQASGSAGYEQYF

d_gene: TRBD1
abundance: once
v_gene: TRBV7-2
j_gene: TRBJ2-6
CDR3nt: TGTGCCAGCAGCTCCGGGACAGGGGGCTCTGGGGCCAACGTCCTGACTTTC
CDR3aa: CASSSGTGGSGANVLTF

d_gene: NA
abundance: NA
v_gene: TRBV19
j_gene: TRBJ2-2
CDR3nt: TGTGCCAGTAGTAGGGGCAGGGGTCCCGGCACCGGGGAGCTGTTTTTT
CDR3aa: CASSRGRGPGTGELFF

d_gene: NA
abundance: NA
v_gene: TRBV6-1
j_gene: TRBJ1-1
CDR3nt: TGTGCCAGCAGTGAGGGGGGGATGAACACTGAAGCTTTCTTT
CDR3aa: CASSEGGMNTEAFF

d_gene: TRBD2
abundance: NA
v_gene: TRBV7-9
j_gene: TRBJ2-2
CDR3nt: TGTGCCAGCAGCTTAGGGACTAGCGGTAACACCGGGGAGCTGTTTTTT
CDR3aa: CASSLGTSGNTGELFF

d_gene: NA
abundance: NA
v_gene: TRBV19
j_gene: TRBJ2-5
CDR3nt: TGTGCCAGTAGTCGCGGGGAGACGGCTCGGGAGACCCAGTACTTC
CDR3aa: CASSRGETARETQYF

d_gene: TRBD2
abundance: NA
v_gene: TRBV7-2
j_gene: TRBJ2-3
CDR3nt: TGTGCCAGCAGCCCGCGGACTAGCGGGAGAACAGATACGCAGTATTTT
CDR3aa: CASSPRTSGRTDTQYF